Listed here is a single T cell receptor beta chain. The V end was cut by 3 bases, the J end by 1 base, with 7 bases between. Germline V lookup: CDR1 DFQATT, CDR2 SNEGSKA (reference sequence). The CDR3 has 12 residues. The data originate from a study of T cells in Graves' hyperthyroidism and ophthalmopathy. Researchers amplified the TCR beta CDR3 regions from RNA transcripts. Using the HTBI primer set, a first-round RT-PCR was run on the TCR CDR3. MiXCR, run by TCRdb on the multiplex PCR reads, gives a single entry per CDR3 protein. The top ten hold 5% to 6.5% of the sample, which has approximately 420,000 distinct CDR3 sequences, approximately 14% seen once.

This clonotype was obtained from a young woman with Graves' hyperthyroidism. The material sequenced was blood. The rearrangement joins TRBV20-1 to TRBJ2-7, with D possibly matching TRBD2 (6 bases). CDR3 region: CSARDYSYEQYF. CDR3 nucleotides: TGCAGTGCTAGGGACTATTCCTACGAGCAGTACTTC.